This T cell receptor (beta chain) was identified in a study of OX40 agonist ivuxolimab in advanced cancers. Study as a whole: Partial responses were seen in three patients, one with hepatocellular carcinoma and two with cutaneous melanoma. General study points: Normalized T-cell clonal expansion was also low in some nonresponders.

On this clone itself: The antigen is undetermined.

Patients with autoimmune history or systemic immunosuppression were excluded. Sequencing was performed with immunoSEQ multiplex PCR; in TCRdb, only in-frame clones are kept and a portion is missing. The sample has 90,000 or so clones, 87% seen once; the top ten hold 4.5% to 5.5%. Sample: CD4+ or CD8+ T cells sorted from blood, taken in a trial of the OX40 agonist ivuxolimab. This receptor was taken from an adult with an advanced solid tumor such as melanoma, head and neck, liver or kidney cancer.

In nucleotides, the CDR3 is TGTGCCAGCAGTGAAATGGCCGCTGGCTACACCTTC. Translating gives CASSEMAAGYTF. This chain joins TRBV6-1 and TRBJ1-2; D gene unclear. Deletions cut 2 bases from V and 7 bases from J, with 8 bases between. This CDR3 has 12 amino acids. Germline lookup yields CDR1 MNHNS and CDR2 SASEGT.